This T cell receptor (beta chain) was documented in a study of blood T cells in healthy people across ages. Findings of the study overall: TCR beta diversity was tightly associated with the proportion of naive T cells.

For the second PCR, which ran for roughly 7 to 11 cycles, a sample-barcoded 5' primer and a J-beta primer mix were used. Each of the samples gave a minimum of 3 million paired-end reads that contained CDR3. MiXCR, applied by TCRdb to the 5' RACE reads, yields one record per CDR3 protein. The table includes about 780,000 distinct CDR3 sequences, less than 60% detected once. There are a few counts of this clonotype. No antigen is known for it. With V trimmed by 8 bases and J by 5 bases, 4 bases remained unmatched. Germline CDR1 reads SGHTA; CDR2 reads FQGNSA. The length of the CDR3 is 13 residues. Extractions gave at least 5 micrograms of total RNA per sample.

The sample was blood. The chain uses TRBV7-2 and TRBJ1-1, with TRBD1 identical over 11 bases. This TCR derives from a man older than 75 in good health. The DNA of the CDR3 is TGTGCCAGCGGACAGGGGGCGCGTACTGAAGCTTTCTTT. Translating gives CASGQGARTEAFF.